These 2 T cell receptor beta chains were sequenced from one sample in a study of Ad26.COV2.S vaccination and SARS-CoV-2 variants. The treatment: around 19 received Ad26.COV2.S at low or high dose, single or two shots; about 5 received placebo; per-sample allocation not given. Each sample was drawn 63 days after the first injection (of vaccine or placebo). TCRdb's table, derived via immunoSEQ multiplex PCR, lists solely in-frame clones and lacks some. Found here are some 340,000 clones, around four fifths of them singletons; the top ten hold 2% to 2.5%. The sequences come from peripheral blood, collected in a trial of Ad26.COV2.S vaccine versus placebo. Every receptor here comes from a person between 18 and 65 years old who received the Ad26.COV2.S COVID-19 vaccine or a placebo.

The chain recombines TRBV18 with TRBJ2-1; D remains unclear. CDR3 size: 16 residues. Germline V gene data show CDR1 as KGHSH and CDR2 as LQKENI. The ends were cut back, 3 bases at V and 3 bases at J, with 15 bases in the middle. CDR3 sequence: CASSPFGQDLYNEQFF. In DNA, the CDR3 is TGTGCCAGCTCACCCTTTGGTCAGGATCTCTACAATGAGCAGTTCTTC. Variable domain in full (rest from reference TRBV18 and TRBJ2-1): NAGVMQNPRHLVRRRGQEARLRCSPMKGHSHVYWYRQLPEEGLKFMVYLQKENIIDESGMPKERFSAEFPKEGPSILRIQQVVRGDSAAYFCASSPFGQDLYNEQFFGPGTRLTVL.

J is TRBJ2-7 and V is TRBV7-9; D is unclear. The V gene's germline CDR1 is SEHNR and CDR2 FQNEAQ (reference sequence). The CDR3 sequence is 14 residues long. Trimming shortened V by 0 bases and J by 6 bases, and 12 bases separated the two germline ends. As DNA, the CDR3 is TGTGCCAGCAGCTTAGCGCGACACTGGACCGAGCAGTACTTC. It translates to CASSLARHWTEQYF.